Each of the 23 T cell receptor beta chains below was sequenced from the same sample in a study of shared clonotypes between healthy human individuals. Generated by immunoSEQ multiplex PCR, the TCRdb table keeps only in-frame clones and is missing some. The table records about 2.2 million clones, just over 90% of them present only once. Terminally differentiated effector memory CD45RA+ cells were excluded from the naive CD8 cells, which were CD45RO-negative and positively selected for CCR7. The source material was naive CD8+ T cells from PBMCs. These receptors came from a man in his late teens or twenties in good health. Some clones in this sample may be carry-over from other donors' samples.

This clone was recorded once. The V call is TRBV2, the J call TRBJ2-3; weak D call: TRBD1 (5 bases). The CDR3 sequence is 15 residues long. V was shortened by 2 bases and J by 1 base, with 10 bases between the two germline ends. CDR1 SNHLY and CDR2 FYNNEI come from the germline V gene. The CDR3 DNA sequence: TGTGCCAGCAGTGAACCGGGCAGGGGCACAGATACGCAGTATTTT. It is translated as CASSEPGRGTDTQYF.

This clone has just one count. The CDR3 DNA follows: TGTGCCAGCAGCCCCCGTGGGGCTGGAAACACCATATATTTT. This translates into CASSPRGAGNTIYF. The chain is built from TRBV7-6 and TRBJ1-3, with D uncertain. The CDR3 runs 14 residues. In germline, CDR1 is SGHVS, CDR2 FNYEAQ. Trimming removed 5 bases from V and 2 bases from J, with 10 bases in between.

The CDR3 region has the DNA TGTGCCAGCAGTGTGGGACTAGCGGGATACGAGCAGTACTTC. This codes for CASSVGLAGYEQYF. The rearrangement links TRBV25-1 to TRBJ2-7, with TRBD2 matching 13 bases. V lost 4 bases to trimming and J lost 4 bases; unmatched junction nucleotides: 1. CDR3 size: 14 residues. Germline loops: CDR1 MGHDK, CDR2 SYGVNS.

The rearrangement joins TRBV7-9 to TRBJ2-3, with D unresolved. Germline V gene lookup returns CDR1 SEHNR and CDR2 FQNEAQ (reference sequence). The V end was cut by 1 base, the J end by 0 bases, with 8 bases between. This CDR3 has 15 residues. The CDR3 spells CASSLGVKSTDTQYF. CDR3 coding DNA: TGTGCCAGCAGCTTAGGGGTGAAAAGCACAGATACGCAGTATTTT. The whole variable domain, filled in from reference TRBV7-9 and TRBJ2-3, reads DTGVSQNPRHKITKRGQNVTFRCDPISEHNRLYWYRQTLGQGPEFLTYFQNEAQLEKSRLLSDRFSAERPKGSFSTLEIQRTEQGDSAMYLCASSLGVKSTDTQYFGPGTRLTVL.

V and J are TRBV7-6 and TRBJ2-3, with 7 bases matching TRBD2. The CDR3 is made up of 15 amino acids. Per germline, CDR1 SGHVS and CDR2 FNYEAQ. The V and J ends lost 8 bases and 5 bases, in that order; junction bases with no gene match: 13. DNA for the CDR3: TGTGCCAGCGAGGCCTTTTCGGGAGGTTTAGATACGCAGTATTTT. Its protein product is CASEAFSGGLDTQYF.

This chain joins TRBV28 and TRBJ2-1; the D gene could be TRBD1 or TRBD2 (5 bases each). The length of the CDR3 is 14 residues. Trimming left V 5 bases short and J 9 bases short, with 17 bases between. Germline-derived CDR1 and CDR2 are MDHEN and SYDVKM. CDR3 sequence (DNA): TGTGCCAGCAGTCTGACCGGGACGCCGTTTGAGCAGTTCTTC. It encodes CASSLTGTPFEQFF.

The chain has TRBV19 and TRBJ2-7; D perhaps matches TRBD2 (6 bases). The CDR3 has 13 residues. V was pared by 4 bases and J by 3 bases, with 10 bases between. From germline, CDR1 is LNHDA and CDR2 SQIVND (reference sequence). The CDR3 reads CASSSGTFYEQYF. DNA of the CDR3: TGTGCCAGTAGTAGCGGGACTTTCTACGAGCAGTACTTC.

This clone was detected once. The rearrangement uses TRBV28 and TRBJ1-1; unclear D gene. The V end lost 5 bases, the J end lost 4 bases, and 20 bases lay between the germline ends. Germline V gene data show CDR1 as MDHEN and CDR2 as SYDVKM. CDR3 length: 16 residues. CDR3 in DNA: TGTGCCAGCAGTCTTAAAAATTGGGTACTGAGCACTGAAGCTTTCTTT. Amino acids: CASSLKNWVLSTEAFF.

The chain employs TRBV19 and TRBJ2-5; D is unresolved. V shed 6 bases and J shed 4 bases, with 6 bases lying between them. CDR3 size: 11 residues. CDR1 is LNHDA, CDR2 SQIVND, per germline (reference sequence). This CDR3 reads CASRLRETQYF. The CDR3 region has the DNA TGTGCCAGTAGACTTAGAGAGACCCAGTACTTC.

V is TRBV10-3 and J is TRBJ2-2; the D is unclear. The CDR3 is 13 amino acids. Trimming removed 0 bases from V and 6 bases from J, with 5 bases in between. CDR1 and CDR2 from the germline V gene are ENHRY and SYGVKD. CDR3 nucleotide sequence: TGTGCCATCAGTGAGTCTCGCTCCGGGGAGCTGTTTTTT. Encoded protein: CAISESRSGELFF.

This chain links TRBV5-1 with TRBJ2-1; D may be TRBD1 (5 bases). Trimming stripped 0 bases from V and 15 bases from J, with 13 bases between. Per the germline V gene, CDR1 is SGHRS and CDR2 is YFSETQ. The CDR3 runs to 12 residues. As DNA, the CDR3 is TGCGCCAGCAGCTTGGAAGGGGCTTGGGGGTTCTTC. Translating gives CASSLEGAWGFF.

This chain joins TRBV11-1 and TRBJ2-2, with 11 bases lining up with TRBD2. The junction had 2 bases not matched to a gene; V was cut back by 3 bases and J by 5 bases. The CDR3 has 15 residues. Germline V gene lookup returns CDR1 SGHAT and CDR2 FQDESV (reference sequence). CDR3 protein: CASSFTSGRTGELFF. DNA for the CDR3: TGTGCCAGCAGCTTTACTAGCGGGAGAACCGGGGAGCTGTTTTTT.

This chain uses TRBV6-5 with TRBJ2-5; maybe TRBD1 (6 bases). The CDR3 runs to 14 residues. CDR1 and CDR2 (germline): MNHEY, SVGAGI. V was cut by 6 bases and J by 5 bases, with 16 bases left in between. The CDR3 DNA is TGTGCCAGCAGGGAAACACAGGGAACCGAGACCCAGTACTTC. It specifies CASRETQGTETQYF.

This chain connects TRBV15 to TRBJ1-2, with a tentative D call TRBD1 (5 bases). The CDR3 runs to 13 residues. Germline V gene data show CDR1 as LNHNV and CDR2 as YYDKDF (reference sequence). The ends were cut back, 2 bases at V and 2 bases at J, with 6 bases in the middle. The CDR3 here is CATSRRQNYGYTF. The CDR3 DNA reads TGTGCCACCAGCAGAAGACAGAACTATGGCTACACCTTC.

Details on this clone: Other DNA sequences in the same sample also yield this CDR3. The rearrangement links TRBV7-3 to TRBJ1-1; D call uncertain. This CDR3 is 15 amino acids long. The germline V gene has CDR1 SGHTA and CDR2 FQGTGA. V was cut by 0 bases and J by 0 bases, with 8 bases left in between. The DNA for the CDR3 is TGTGCCAGCAGCTTAACTCCGGGTTTGAACACTGAAGCTTTCTTT. Translated: CASSLTPGLNTEAFF. Based on the CDR3 plus reference TRBV7-3 and TRBJ1-1, the full variable domain is GAGVSQTPSNKVTEKGKYVELRCDPISGHTALYWYRQSLGQGPEFLIYFQGTGAADDSGLPNDRFFAVRPEGSVSTLKIQRTERGDSAVYLCASSLTPGLNTEAFFGQGTRLTVV.

Of note for this clone: The junction does not match germline at one end; this may be a read error. J is TRBJ1-3 and V is TRBV2, with a weak D call TRBD1 (5 bases). The V gene's germline CDR1 is SNHLY and CDR2 FYNNEI. CDR3 length equals 16 residues. CDR3 sequence (DNA): TGTGCCAGCACTGAAACCCTTGAAGGGGCTGGAAACACCATATATTTT. Translation: CASTETLEGAGNTIYF.

J is TRBJ2-7 and V is TRBV27; the match to TRBD1 covers 8 bases. CDR1 and CDR2 (germline): MNHEY, SMNVEV (reference sequence). The CDR3 has 15 residues. Unmatched junction bases numbered 5, after V lost 0 bases and J lost 4 bases. The chain's CDR3 is CASSLSGQGDYEQYF. For the CDR3, the DNA is TGTGCCAGCAGTTTATCCGGACAGGGTGATTACGAGCAGTACTTC.

Concerning this clone: Other DNA sequences in this specimen translate into the identical CDR3. The CDR3 region is CASSFTNEQYF. In nucleotides, the CDR3 is TGTGCCAGCAGCTTTACCAACGAGCAGTACTTC. The V call is TRBV5-8, the J call TRBJ2-7; D is undetermined. The germline V gene encodes CDR1 SGHTS and CDR2 YDEGEE. V was trimmed by 2 bases and J by 5 bases, leaving 5 bases between them. The CDR3 length is 11 residues.

The chain links TRBV27 to TRBJ2-2; the D gene is possibly TRBD2 (6 bases). CDR3 length: 15 amino acids. V was clipped by 1 base and J by 5 bases, with 11 bases between them. Germline CDR1 reads MNHEY; CDR2 reads SMNVEV (reference sequence). CDR3 amino acids: CASSLLRGSTGELFF. The DNA of the CDR3 is TGTGCCAGCAGTTTATTACGGGGGAGTACCGGGGAGCTGTTTTTT.

V and J are TRBV28 and TRBJ2-7; perhaps D is TRBD1 or TRBD2 (6 bases each). Germline CDR1 MDHEN, CDR2 SYDVKM. Trimming removed 2 bases at V and 0 bases at J, with 11 bases between. The CDR3 sequence is 15 residues long. The CDR3 bases are TGTGCCAGCAGTTTAGCCGCGGGACACTCCTACGAGCAGTACTTC. As protein: CASSLAAGHSYEQYF.

The V and J genes are TRBV5-1 and TRBJ2-5; 7 nucleotides agree with TRBD2. This CDR3 is 19 amino acids long. In germline, CDR1 is SGHRS, CDR2 YFSETQ. V lost 7 bases and J lost 0; bases outside the gene matches: 21. For the CDR3, the DNA is TGCGCCAGCGGCGAGCGGGGACGTACTACCTTGGGGTACCAAGAGACCCAGTACTTC. Residues: CASGERGRTTLGYQETQYF.

This clone has just one count. CDR3 nucleotides: TGTGCCAGCAGCTCTAGCGGGATGGAGACCCAGTACTTC. Its protein product is CASSSSGMETQYF. This chain joins TRBV7-9 and TRBJ2-5; 9 bases are a match to TRBD2. V was clipped by 4 bases and J by 5 bases; unmatched bases: 2. The germline V gene encodes CDR1 SEHNR and CDR2 FQNEAQ (reference sequence). The CDR3 has 13 amino acids.

The chain combines TRBV4-2 with TRBJ2-7; D gene ambiguous. Deletions cut 0 bases from V and 0 bases from J, with 12 bases between. CDR1 is LGHNA and CDR2 is YNFKEQ in the germline V gene. The CDR3 covers 16 residues. This CDR3 is CASSQDKGLYSYEQYF. CDR3 in DNA: TGTGCCAGCAGCCAAGATAAGGGCCTATACTCCTACGAGCAGTACTTC.